This TCR beta chain was profiled in a study of T cell responses to AZD1222 COVID-19 vaccine. Profiling relied on immunoSEQ multiplex PCR, and the TCRdb table lists in-frame clones only, not all of them. The sample includes fewer than 85,000 clones, roughly 94% of them seen just once. Germline assignment: CDR1 SGHTA and CDR2 FQGNSA. The CDR3 is 14 amino acids. V trimming: 5 bases; J trimming: 0 bases; junction bases outside the gene matches: 3. J is TRBJ2-7 and V is TRBV7-2; the match to TRBD1 covers 8 bases. Here the sequenced sample was peripheral blood, taken on day 0 of MenACWY control vaccination. This clonotype originated in an adult in good health. CDR3 sequence (DNA): TGTGCCAGCAGCCGGGACAGGTTCTCCTACGAGCAGTACTTC. Translation gives CASSRDRFSYEQYF.